The sequence of this T cell receptor (beta chain) was determined in a study of blood T cell repertoires in COVID-19. For the study at large: The origin of the acute and convalescent COVID-19 samples was the United States, Italy and Spain. From T cells, B-cell-depleted T cells, or PBMCs came the material, which was cDNA or gDNA.

Germline trimming cut 4 bases from V and 6 bases from J; bases unmatched to any gene: 3. CDR3 size: 14 residues. Germline CDR1 SGDLS, CDR2 YYNGEE. Sequenced by immunoSEQ multiplex PCR; TCRdb stores in-frame clones only, minus some. The table lists 200,000 to 250,000 clones, around 91% of them singletons. Individuals aged roughly 18 to 95 years were recruited from roughly 22 US areas. Participants were placed into cohorts based on the clinical history they reported. This rearrangement joins TRBV9 to TRBJ2-3, with 12 bases fitting TRBD2. Specimen: PBMCs or T cells enriched from blood (not recorded which). This clonotype was obtained from a man between 25 and 39 years old who had been exposed to COVID-19. The CDR3 DNA sequence: TGTGCCAGCAGCCCCGGGACTAGCGGGGATACGCAGTATTTT. Translation: CASSPGTSGDTQYF.